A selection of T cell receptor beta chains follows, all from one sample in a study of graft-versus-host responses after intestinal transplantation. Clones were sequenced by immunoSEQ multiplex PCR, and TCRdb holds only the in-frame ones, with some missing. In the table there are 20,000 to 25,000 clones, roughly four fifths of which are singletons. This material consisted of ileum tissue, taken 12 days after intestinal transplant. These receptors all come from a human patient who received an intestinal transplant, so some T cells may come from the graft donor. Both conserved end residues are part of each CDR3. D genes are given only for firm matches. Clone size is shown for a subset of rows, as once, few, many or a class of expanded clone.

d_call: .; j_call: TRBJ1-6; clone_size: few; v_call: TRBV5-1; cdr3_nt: TGCGCCAGCAGCCTCAGGGGTCCCAATTCACCCCTCCACTTT; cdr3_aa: CASSLRGPNSPLHF
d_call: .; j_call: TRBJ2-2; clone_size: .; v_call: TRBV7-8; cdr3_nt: TGTGCCAGCAGCTTAGACGGAGGGAGGAACACCGGGGAGCTGTTTTTT; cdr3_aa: CASSLDGGRNTGELFF
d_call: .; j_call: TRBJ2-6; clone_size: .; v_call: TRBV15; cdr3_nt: TGTGCCACCAGCAGAGGTGGAGTCTCTGGGGCCAACGTCCTGACTTTC; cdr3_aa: CATSRGGVSGANVLTF
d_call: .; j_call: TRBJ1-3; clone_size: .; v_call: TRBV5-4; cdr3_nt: TGCGCCAGCAGCCAAGACCAGGACACCATATATTTT; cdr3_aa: CASSQDQDTIYF
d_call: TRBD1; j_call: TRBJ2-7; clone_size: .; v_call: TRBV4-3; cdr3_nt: TGCGCCAGCAGCCAAAAGGACAGGGGTTACTACGAGCAGTACTTC; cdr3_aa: CASSQKDRGYYEQYF
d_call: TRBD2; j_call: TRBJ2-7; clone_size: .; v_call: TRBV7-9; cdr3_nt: TGTGCCAGCAGCCCAGGACTAGCGGGGGACTACGAGCAGTACTTC; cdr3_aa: CASSPGLAGDYEQYF
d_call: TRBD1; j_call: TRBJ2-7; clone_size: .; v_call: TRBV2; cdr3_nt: TGTGCCAGCAGCTACAGGGGGCTGGGGGAGCAGTACTTC; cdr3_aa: CASSYRGLGEQYF
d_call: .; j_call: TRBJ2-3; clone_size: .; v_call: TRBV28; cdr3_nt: TGTGCCAGCAGTTTCGGTGGAGACCCCCTCACAGATACGCAGTATTTT; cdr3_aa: CASSFGGDPLTDTQYF
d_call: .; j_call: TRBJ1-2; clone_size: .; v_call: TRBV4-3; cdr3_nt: TGCGCCAGCAGCCAAGATGGGGTCAGGGCCTATGGCTACACCTTC; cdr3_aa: CASSQDGVRAYGYTF
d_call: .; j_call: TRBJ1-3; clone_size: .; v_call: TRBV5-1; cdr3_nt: TGCGCCAGCAGCCGGGGGGGGCCGATTCCTGGAAACACCATATATTTT; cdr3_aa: CASSRGGPIPGNTIYF
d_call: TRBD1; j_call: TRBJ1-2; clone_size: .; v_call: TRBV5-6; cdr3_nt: TGTGCCAGCAGCCCGACAGGGGATTGGGGTGGCTACACCTTC; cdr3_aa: CASSPTGDWGGYTF
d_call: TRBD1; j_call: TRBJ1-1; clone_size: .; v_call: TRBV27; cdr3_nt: TGTGCCAGCACCCCCGGGACAGGGGGTCCCTTGAACACTGAAGCTTTCTTT; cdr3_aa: CASTPGTGGPLNTEAFF
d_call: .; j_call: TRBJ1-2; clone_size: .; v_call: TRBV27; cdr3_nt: TGTGCCAGCGCCCAAACCCCGCCGGGACGCTTGGCGGGGGGCTACACCTTC; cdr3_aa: CASAQTPPGRLAGGYTF
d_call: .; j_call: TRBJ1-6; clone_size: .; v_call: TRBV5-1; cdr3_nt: TGCGCCAGCAGCCCCCTTGGGTACAGTTCACCCCTCCACTTT; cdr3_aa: CASSPLGYSSPLHF
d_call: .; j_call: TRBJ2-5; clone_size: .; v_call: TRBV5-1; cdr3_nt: TGCGCCAGCAGCTTGGCCGGCACTAGAGCAGAGACCCAGTACTTC; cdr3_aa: CASSLAGTRAETQYF
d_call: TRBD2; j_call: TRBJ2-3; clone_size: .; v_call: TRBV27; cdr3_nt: TGTGCCAGCAGTCTCTACCGGGACTATAAATACACAGATACGCAGTATTTT; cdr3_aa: CASSLYRDYKYTDTQYF